This T cell receptor beta chain appears in the sequencing data of a study of spatial heterogeneity in lung cancer. The time point: sample taken at primary tumor resection. Unsorted tumor, nontumor lung tissue or cryopreserved PBMC supplied the whole RNA. The donor group consisted of over 55 patients who had untreated, early-stage non-small cell lung cancer. The study, taken as a whole, reports: Ubiquitous, expanded tumor-derived TCRs were more frequently observed in blood at resection than at follow-up.

This clonotype was found a few times. Its antigen remains unidentified. TCR cDNA molecules each had a unique molecular identifier. TCRdb processed the 5' RACE reads anew with MiXCR; each CDR3 protein has one entry. The table records 40,000 to 50,000 distinct CDR3 sequences, 7.5% to 8% of them present only once. With 0 bases clipped from V and 3 bases from J, the junction kept 4 bases outside the gene matches. Germline values: CDR1 KGHSH, CDR2 LQKENI. This CDR3 spans 15 amino acids. The sequence was collected from a female donor with early-stage non-small cell lung cancer. This sequence joins TRBV18 and TRBJ1-1; 7 positions match TRBD1. Sequenced material: PBMCs, taken at surgery. The DNA for the CDR3 is TGTGCCAGCTCACCACCGATGACAGGGTACACTGAAGCTTTCTTT. Encoded protein: CASSPPMTGYTEAFF. The whole variable domain, remainder taken from reference TRBV18 and TRBJ1-1, is NAGVMQNPRHLVRRRGQEARLRCSPMKGHSHVYWYRQLPEEGLKFMVYLQKENIIDESGMPKERFSAEFPKEGPSILRIQQVVRGDSAAYFCASSPPMTGYTEAFFGQGTRLTVV.